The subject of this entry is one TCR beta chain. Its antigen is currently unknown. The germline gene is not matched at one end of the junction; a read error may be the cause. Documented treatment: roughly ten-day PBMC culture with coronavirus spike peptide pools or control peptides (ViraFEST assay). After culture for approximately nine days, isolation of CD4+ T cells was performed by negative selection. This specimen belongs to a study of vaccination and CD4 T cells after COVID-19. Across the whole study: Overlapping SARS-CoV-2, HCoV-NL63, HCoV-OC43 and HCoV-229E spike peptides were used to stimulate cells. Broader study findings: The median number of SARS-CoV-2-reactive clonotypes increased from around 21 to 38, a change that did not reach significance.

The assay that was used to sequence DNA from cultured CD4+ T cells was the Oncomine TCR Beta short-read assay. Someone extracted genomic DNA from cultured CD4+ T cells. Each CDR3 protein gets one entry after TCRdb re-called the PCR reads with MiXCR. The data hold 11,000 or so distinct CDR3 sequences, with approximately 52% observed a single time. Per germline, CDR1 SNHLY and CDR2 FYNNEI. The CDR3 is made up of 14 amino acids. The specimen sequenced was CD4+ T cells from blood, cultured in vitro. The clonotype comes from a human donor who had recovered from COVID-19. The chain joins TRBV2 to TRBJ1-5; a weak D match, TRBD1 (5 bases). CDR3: CASREGVSNQPQHF. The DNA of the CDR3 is TGTGCCAGCAGGGAAGGGGTTAGCAATCAGCCCCAGCATTTT.